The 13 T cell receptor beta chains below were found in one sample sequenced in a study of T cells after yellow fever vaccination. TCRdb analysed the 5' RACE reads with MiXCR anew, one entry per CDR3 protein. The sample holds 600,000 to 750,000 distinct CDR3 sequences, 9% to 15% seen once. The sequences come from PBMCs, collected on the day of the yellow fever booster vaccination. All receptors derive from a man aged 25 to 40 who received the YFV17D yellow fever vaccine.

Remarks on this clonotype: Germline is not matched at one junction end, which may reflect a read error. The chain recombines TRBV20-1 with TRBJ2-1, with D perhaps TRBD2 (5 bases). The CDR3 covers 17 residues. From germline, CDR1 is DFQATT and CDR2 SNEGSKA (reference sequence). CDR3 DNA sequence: TGCTGTGCTAGAGACTCGCGGGTGATAAACTCCTACAATGAGCAGTTCTTC. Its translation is CCARDSRVINSYNEQFF.

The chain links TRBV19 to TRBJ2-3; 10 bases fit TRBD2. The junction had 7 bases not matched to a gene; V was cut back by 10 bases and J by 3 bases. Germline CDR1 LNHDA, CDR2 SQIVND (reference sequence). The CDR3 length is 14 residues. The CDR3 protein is CATTIAGGTDTQYF. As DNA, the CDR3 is TGTGCCACTACAATAGCGGGAGGAACAGATACGCAGTATTTT.

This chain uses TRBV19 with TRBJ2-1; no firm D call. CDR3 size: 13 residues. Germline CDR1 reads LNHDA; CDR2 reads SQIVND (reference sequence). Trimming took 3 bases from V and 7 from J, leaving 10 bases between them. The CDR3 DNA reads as TGTGCCAGTAGTATCGGTGGGAAGAATGAGCAGTTCTTC. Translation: CASSIGGKNEQFF. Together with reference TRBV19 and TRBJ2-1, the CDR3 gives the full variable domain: DGGITQSPKYLFRKEGQNVTLSCEQNLNHDAMYWYRQDPGQGLRLIYYSQIVNDFQKGDIAEGYSVSREKKESFPLTVTSAQKNPTAFYLCASSIGGKNEQFFGPGTRLTVL.

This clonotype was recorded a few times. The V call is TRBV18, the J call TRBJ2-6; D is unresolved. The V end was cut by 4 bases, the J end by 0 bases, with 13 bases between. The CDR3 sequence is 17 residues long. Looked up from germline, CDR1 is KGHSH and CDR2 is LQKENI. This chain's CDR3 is CASSLEKFPSGANVLTF. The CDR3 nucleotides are TGTGCCAGCTCACTAGAGAAGTTCCCCTCTGGGGCCAACGTCCTGACTTTC.

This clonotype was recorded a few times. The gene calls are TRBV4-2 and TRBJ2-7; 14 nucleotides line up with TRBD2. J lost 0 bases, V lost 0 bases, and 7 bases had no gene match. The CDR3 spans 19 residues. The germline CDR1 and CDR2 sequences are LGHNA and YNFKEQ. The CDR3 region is CASSQEARLAGGSSYEQYF. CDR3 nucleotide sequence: TGTGCCAGCAGCCAAGAAGCTCGACTAGCGGGAGGGTCCTCCTACGAGCAGTACTTC.

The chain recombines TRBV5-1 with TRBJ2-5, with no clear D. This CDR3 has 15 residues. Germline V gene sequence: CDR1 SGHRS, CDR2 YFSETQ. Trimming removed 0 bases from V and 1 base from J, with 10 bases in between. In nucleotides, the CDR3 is TGCGCCAGCAGCTTGGGTTCTACGACCCAAGAGACCCAGTACTTC. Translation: CASSLGSTTQETQYF.

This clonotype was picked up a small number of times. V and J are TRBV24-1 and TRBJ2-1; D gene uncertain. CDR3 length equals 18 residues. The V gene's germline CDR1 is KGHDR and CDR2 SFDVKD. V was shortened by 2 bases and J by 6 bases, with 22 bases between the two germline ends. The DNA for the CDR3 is TGTGCCACCAGTGATTCCAGCCCCCGGTATGGCTTCGCCAATGAGCAGTTCTTC. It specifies CATSDSSPRYGFANEQFF.

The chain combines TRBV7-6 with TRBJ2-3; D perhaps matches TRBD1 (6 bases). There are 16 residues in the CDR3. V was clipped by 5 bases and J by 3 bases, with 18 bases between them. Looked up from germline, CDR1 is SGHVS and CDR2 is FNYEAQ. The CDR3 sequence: CASSRIPFRGTDTQYF. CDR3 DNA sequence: TGTGCCAGCAGCCGCATACCTTTTAGGGGGACAGATACGCAGTATTTT.

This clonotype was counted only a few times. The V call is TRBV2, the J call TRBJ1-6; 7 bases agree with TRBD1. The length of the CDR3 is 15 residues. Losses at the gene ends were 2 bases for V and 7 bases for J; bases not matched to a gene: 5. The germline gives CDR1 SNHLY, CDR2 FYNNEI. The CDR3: CASSEMGQQNSPLHF. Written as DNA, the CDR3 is TGTGCCAGCAGTGAAATGGGACAGCAGAATTCACCCCTCCACTTT.

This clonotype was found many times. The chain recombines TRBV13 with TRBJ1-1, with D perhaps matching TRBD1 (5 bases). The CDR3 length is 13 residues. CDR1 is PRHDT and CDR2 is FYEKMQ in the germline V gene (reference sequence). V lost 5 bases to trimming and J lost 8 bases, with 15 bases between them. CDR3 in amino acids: CASSRGGVGEAFF. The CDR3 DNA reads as TGTGCCAGCAGCCGGGGAGGGGTAGGGGAAGCTTTCTTT.

As DNA, the CDR3 is TGCAGCGTTCTCTCCATGGACAGGGGCGCTTATACGCAGTATTTT. It is translated as CSVLSMDRGAYTQYF. The rearrangement uses TRBV29-1 and TRBJ2-3; TRBD1 agrees at 9 bases. This CDR3 has 15 amino acids. Trimming cost V 5 bases and J 7 bases; bases outside gene matches: 13. Looked up from germline, CDR1 is SQVTM and CDR2 is ANQGSEA.

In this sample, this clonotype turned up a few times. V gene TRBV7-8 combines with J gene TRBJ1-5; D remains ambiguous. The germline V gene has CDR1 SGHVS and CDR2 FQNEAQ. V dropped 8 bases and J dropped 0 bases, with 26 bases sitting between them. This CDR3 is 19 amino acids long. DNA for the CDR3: TGTGCCAGCTGCTCGCTCGCTATGGCAGGCCGTCGTAGCAATCAGCCCCAGCATTTT. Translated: CASCSLAMAGRRSNQPQHF.

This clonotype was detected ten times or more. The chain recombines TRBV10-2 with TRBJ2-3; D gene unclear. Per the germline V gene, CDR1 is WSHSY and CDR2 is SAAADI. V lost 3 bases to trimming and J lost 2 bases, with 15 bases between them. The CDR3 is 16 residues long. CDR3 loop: CASSDWVSPHTDTQYF. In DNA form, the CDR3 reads TGCGCCAGCAGTGATTGGGTGTCTCCTCACACAGATACGCAGTATTTT.